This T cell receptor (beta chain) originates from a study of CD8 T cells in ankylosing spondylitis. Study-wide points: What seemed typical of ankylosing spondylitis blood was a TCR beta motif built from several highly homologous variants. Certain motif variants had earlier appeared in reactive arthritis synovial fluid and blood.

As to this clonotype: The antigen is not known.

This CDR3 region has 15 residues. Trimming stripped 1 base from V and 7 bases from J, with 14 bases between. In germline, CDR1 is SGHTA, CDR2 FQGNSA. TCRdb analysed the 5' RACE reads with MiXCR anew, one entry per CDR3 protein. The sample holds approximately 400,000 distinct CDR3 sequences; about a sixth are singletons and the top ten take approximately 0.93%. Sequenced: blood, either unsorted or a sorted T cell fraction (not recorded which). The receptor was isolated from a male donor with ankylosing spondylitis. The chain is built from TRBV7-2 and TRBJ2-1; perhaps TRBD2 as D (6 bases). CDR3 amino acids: CASSLVGGARNEQFF. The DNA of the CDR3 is TGTGCCAGCAGCTTAGTCGGCGGGGCGAGGAATGAGCAGTTCTTC.